This TCR beta chain stems from a study of cytomegalovirus exposure and HLA in healthy donors. Study-level background: Sequencing of about 179 million T cells in an earlier analysis found 120 million or so unique TCR beta sequences.

Study observations and caveats: TCR beta chains numbering some 160 were designated cytomegalovirus-associated.

This clone was found a few times. Its antigen is undetermined. The PCR was carried out with 60 Vbeta primers and 13 Jbeta primers. Assay: immunoSEQ multiplex PCR; the TCRdb copy retains only in-frame clones and omits some. The data show roughly 120,000 clones, with 74% seen just once and approximately 7% held by the top ten. Sequencing input: PBMCs. This clonotype originated in a man aged 40-50 years in good health and CMV-seropositive.

CDR3 amino acids: CASSQDVGQGYGYTF. CDR3 DNA sequence: TGTGCCAGCAGCCAAGATGTGGGACAGGGGTACGGCTACACCTTC. The V gene is TRBV4-2, the J gene TRBJ1-2; 10 bases are a match to TRBD1. The CDR3 extends over 15 amino acids. Germline trimming cut 0 bases from V and 8 bases from J; bases unmatched to any gene: 6. CDR1 and CDR2 from the germline V gene are LGHNA and YNFKEQ.